What follows are 8 T cell receptor beta chains derived from one specimen sequenced in a study of T cell changes during pregnancy in multiple sclerosis. Measured with immunoSEQ multiplex PCR; TCRdb has only the in-frame clones, and not every one. There are tens of thousands of clones in the sample; approximately 91% occur only once, and more than 1.5% lies in the top ten. The input for sequencing was peripheral blood, taken in the first trimester of pregnancy. The receptors were gathered from a female donor with multiple sclerosis, enrolled in a pregnancy study.

The chain couples TRBV21-1 to TRBJ2-7; no DNA check was done on the table's D call, TRBD2. TRBV21-1 is an annotated pseudogene. This CDR3 is 17 amino acids long. The CDR3, as DNA: TGTGCCAGCAGCGGGCAGGGGTCTAGCGGGGCCTCCTACGAGCAGTACTTC. This gives the protein CASSGQGSSGASYEQYF.

This sequence joins TRBV28 and TRBJ1-1; 10 nucleotides agree with TRBD1. V was pared by 6 bases and J by 4 bases, with 8 bases of the junction left unmatched. The CDR3 has 15 amino acids. CDR1 is MDHEN, CDR2 SYDVKM, per germline. The CDR3 is CASRPPGQGSTEAFF. The CDR3 DNA reads TGTGCCAGCAGGCCCCCGGGACAGGGGTCCACTGAAGCTTTCTTT.

In this sample, this clone turned up a few times. The V and J genes are TRBV6-4 and TRBJ2-2; 7 positions match TRBD2. CDR1 is MRHNA, CDR2 SNTAGT, per germline. CDR3 length: 17 amino acids. The trim removed 0 bases at V and 0 bases at J, leaving 4 bases unmatched. This chain's CDR3 is CASSDSLAIANTGELFF. CDR3 coding DNA: TGTGCCAGCAGTGACTCACTAGCGATAGCGAACACCGGGGAGCTGTTTTTT.

This chain connects TRBV6-5 to TRBJ1-2; D is unresolved. Trimming cost V 1 base and J 8 bases, with 14 bases left between them. In germline, CDR1 is MNHEY, CDR2 SVGAGI. The CDR3 has 14 amino acids. The CDR3 loop is CASSYFPQAGGYTF. In nucleotides, the CDR3 is TGTGCCAGCAGTTACTTTCCGCAGGCCGGAGGCTACACCTTC.

The CDR3 protein is CASSNRNSLEDRSSYNEQFF. CDR3 sequence (DNA): TGTGCCAGCAGCAATAGAAACAGCTTGGAAGACCGAAGCTCCTACAATGAGCAGTTCTTC. The chain joins TRBV21-1 to TRBJ2-1; TRBD1 reflects the table's D call only, with no check against the DNA. TRBV21-1 is marked as a pseudogene. The CDR3 is made up of 20 amino acids.

The V gene is TRBV19, the J gene TRBJ1-1, with D maybe TRBD1 (5 bases). V lost 1 base to trimming and J lost 6 bases, with 9 bases between them. This CDR3 has 13 amino acids. Germline loops: CDR1 LNHDA, CDR2 SQIVND (reference sequence). In nucleotides, the CDR3 is TGTGCCAGTAGTATAGGGGTGACAGCTGAAGCTTTCTTT. Residues: CASSIGVTAEAFF. Complete variable domain (other parts from reference TRBV19 and TRBJ1-1): DGGITQSPKYLFRKEGQNVTLSCEQNLNHDAMYWYRQDPGQGLRLIYYSQIVNDFQKGDIAEGYSVSREKKESFPLTVTSAQKNPTAFYLCASSIGVTAEAFFGQGTRLTVV.

The chain has TRBV4-2 and TRBJ1-1; TRBD1 might be the D (5 bases). The ends were cut back, 0 bases at V and 0 bases at J, with 11 bases in the middle. The CDR3 is 16 residues long. In germline, CDR1 is LGHNA, CDR2 YNFKEQ. CDR3 loop: CASSQETALMNTEAFF. The CDR3 region has the DNA TGTGCCAGCAGCCAAGAGACAGCCCTAATGAACACTGAAGCTTTCTTT.

V gene TRBV25-1 combines with J gene TRBJ2-3, with D possibly matching TRBD2 (6 bases). From germline, CDR1 is MGHDK and CDR2 SYGVNS. The CDR3 runs to 13 residues. The V end was cut by 5 bases, the J end by 5 bases, with 11 bases between. The CDR3 sequence is CASSRGSLDTQYF. CDR3 bases: TGTGCCAGCAGTCGGGGGTCCCTAGATACGCAGTATTTT.